These T cell receptor beta chains were read from a single sample in a study of blood T cell repertoires in COVID-19. The method was immunoSEQ multiplex PCR; TCRdb's version includes in-frame clones alone and lacks a portion of them. The sample yields some 100,000 clones, roughly 90% seen once. Sequenced input: peripheral blood. All receptors come from a man aged 60 to 75 with acute or convalescent COVID-19. CDR3s include the opening cysteine and the closing phenylalanine or tryptophan. A D gene is named only where the DNA matches it firmly. Not every row has a clone size; where given, it reads once, few, many or a size class.

length | size | J | D | V | DNA | CDR3
16 | NA | TRBJ2-2 | TRBD1 | TRBV24-1 | TGTGCCACCAGTGATTTAGGGCAGGGGGTTGCCGGGGAGCTGTTTTTT | CATSDLGQGVAGELFF
14 | NA | TRBJ2-7 | NA | TRBV28 | TGTGCCAGCAGCCAACCCGGGGGATCTGGAGAGCAGTACTTC | CASSQPGGSGEQYF
16 | NA | TRBJ1-4 | NA | TRBV19 | TGTGCCAGTAGTACCGCTCATAGAGGAACTAATGAAAAACTGTTTTTT | CASSTAHRGTNEKLFF
17 | NA | TRBJ1-1 | NA | TRBV28 | TGTGCCAGCAAACCTCCCGGGGGGGGGTGGGCGAACACTGAAGCTTTCTTT | CASKPPGGGWANTEAFF
15 | NA | TRBJ2-3 | TRBD1 | TRBV30 | TGTGCCTGGAGGAGAGACAGGGGGCCCACAGATACGCAGTATTTT | CAWRRDRGPTDTQYF
14 | once | TRBJ1-1 | NA | TRBV7-2 | TGTGCCAGCAGCTTATGGGCCGGCTACACTGAAGCTTTCTTT | CASSLWAGYTEAFF
15 | NA | TRBJ1-4 | NA | TRBV4-2 | TGTGCCAGCAGCCCGAAGAAGGCGGTTAATGAAAAACTGTTTTTT | CASSPKKAVNEKLFF
15 | NA | TRBJ2-3 | TRBD2 | TRBV13 | TGTGCCAGCAGCTTAGCGGGAGGGCCCACAGATACGCAGTATTTT | CASSLAGGPTDTQYF
12 | NA | TRBJ2-7 | TRBD2 | TRBV10-2 | TGCGCCAGCAGTCGAGCGGGAGACGAGCAGTACTTC | CASSRAGDEQYF
15 | NA | TRBJ2-2 | TRBD1 | TRBV2 | TGTGCCAGCAAAACTGGGACAGCGAACACCGGGGAGCTGTTTTTT | CASKTGTANTGELFF
20 | NA | TRBJ2-1 | TRBD2 | TRBV6-2/TRBV6-3 | TGTGCCAGCAGTTACCCGGCCGGGACTAGCGGGAGGGAATCTGGCAATGAGCAGTTCTTC | CASSYPAGTSGRESGNEQFF
13 | NA | TRBJ2-5 | TRBD2 | TRBV2 | TGTGCCAGCAGGGGGACTACCCAAGAGACCCAGTACTTC | CASRGTTQETQYF
15 | once | TRBJ2-2 | NA | TRBV6-1 | TGTGCCAGCAGTGAAGTGCGGGGAAACACCGGGGAGCTGTTTTTT | CASSEVRGNTGELFF
14 | NA | TRBJ1-1 | NA | TRBV19 | TGTGCCAGTAGTATCGACAGGCAAAACACTGAAGCTTTCTTT | CASSIDRQNTEAFF
18 | once | TRBJ1-5 | NA | TRBV1 | TGCACCAGCAGCCAAGTAGAACCGCCCAGGGGCTTTAATCAGCCCCAGCATTTT | CTSSQVEPPRGFNQPQHF
16 | NA | TRBJ2-2 | NA | TRBV6-6 | TGTGCCAGCAGTGCAAATCAGGGGGGCGACACCGGGGAGCTGTTTTTT | CASSANQGGDTGELFF
14 | NA | TRBJ1-5 | NA | TRBV6-2/TRBV6-3 | TGTGCCAGCAGTTACGGAGATGGTAATCAGCCCCAGCATTTT | CASSYGDGNQPQHF
16 | NA | TRBJ1-3 | NA | TRBV11-3 | TGTGCCAGCAGCATCCTGGGCCAGAGCTCTGGAAACACCATATATTTT | CASSILGQSSGNTIYF
15 | NA | TRBJ1-6 | TRBD1 | TRBV3-1/TRBV3-2 | TGTGCCAGCAGCCAAACGACAGGGTTCAATTCACCCCTCCACTTT | CASSQTTGFNSPLHF
13 | once | TRBJ1-2 | NA | TRBV7-2 | TGTGCCAGCAGCTTGGACAGCAACTATGGCTACACCTTC | CASSLDSNYGYTF
12 | once | TRBJ1-2 | NA | TRBV29-1 | TGCAGCTCCCAGACAGCTAACTATGGCTACACCTTC | CSSQTANYGYTF
18 | NA | TRBJ1-1 | NA | TRBV21-1 | TGTGCCAGCAGCAATGCGGGACAGGGTAATCTAAGTGAATCTGAAGCTTTCTTT | CASSNAGQGNLSESEAFF
14 | few | TRBJ2-7 | TRBD2 | TRBV10-1 | TGCGCCAGACCCGGGACTAGCGTTAACTTCGAGCAGTACTTC | CARPGTSVNFEQYF
17 | NA | TRBJ1-5 | TRBD1 | TRBV24-1 | TGTGCCACCAGTGACTCCGGGACAGTTTATAGCAATCAGCCCCAGCATTTT | CATSDSGTVYSNQPQHF
17 | NA | TRBJ1-5 | TRBD1 | TRBV2 | TGTGCCAGCAGGTTAATACAGGGGGCAGGAAGCAATCAGCCCCAGCATTTT | CASRLIQGAGSNQPQHF
14 | NA | TRBJ2-1 | TRBD2 | TRBV28 | TGTGCCAGCAGTTTGACTAGCGCATACAATGAGCAGTTCTTC | CASSLTSAYNEQFF
13 | once | TRBJ2-2 | NA | TRBV7-3 | TGTGCCAGCAGCCCCTACTTCACCGGGGAGCTGTTTTTT | CASSPYFTGELFF
16 | once | TRBJ2-2 | TRBD1 | TRBV3-1/TRBV3-2 | TGTGCCAGCAGCCAGGCCGGGACAGGGAGAACCGGGGAGCTGTTTTTT | CASSQAGTGRTGELFF
14 | NA | TRBJ1-6 | NA | TRBV9 | TGTGCCAGCAGCGTAGCCGGAAGGAGTTCACCCCTCCACTTT | CASSVAGRSSPLHF